These T cell receptor beta chains were read from a single sample in a study of cytomegalovirus exposure and HLA in healthy donors. Using immunoSEQ multiplex PCR, the repertoire was profiled, and TCRdb retains in-frame clones only, with some absent. The data show 200,000 to 250,000 clones, around 90% seen once. Sequenced: PBMCs. These receptors were obtained from a woman aged 18-30 years in good health and CMV-seronegative. CDR3s include the opening cysteine and the closing phenylalanine or tryptophan. Size is stated for part of the rows, as once, few or many counts, or as a class when the clone is expanded.

V gene: TRBV5-1; clone size: .; CDR3 protein: CASSLSPGGYTF
V gene: TRBV20-1; clone size: .; CDR3 protein: CSATLYEQYF
V gene: TRBV10-2; clone size: .; CDR3 protein: CASSGTSGTSRSSYEQYF
V gene: TRBV5-1; clone size: .; CDR3 protein: CASSFGTSAIFNHYNEQFF
V gene: TRBV5-1; clone size: .; CDR3 protein: CASSLVGTGALETQYF
V gene: TRBV6-4; clone size: once; CDR3 protein: CASSLSGTDTQYF
V gene: TRBV10-3; clone size: .; CDR3 protein: CAISELWTSGRNEQFF
V gene: TRBV28; clone size: .; CDR3 protein: CASSLWDRAETQYF
V gene: TRBV7-8; clone size: .; CDR3 protein: CASSLVISREGRTDTQYF
V gene: TRBV6-6; clone size: .; CDR3 protein: CASSLGTAGGNTIYF
V gene: TRBV4-2; clone size: .; CDR3 protein: CASSQVAGRYNEQFF
V gene: TRBV28; clone size: .; CDR3 protein: CASSPSTGGVLGTEAFF
V gene: TRBV10-3; clone size: .; CDR3 protein: CASGSPNTGELFF
V gene: TRBV10-1; clone size: .; CDR3 protein: CASSESSPGDMQYF
V gene: TRBV28; clone size: .; CDR3 protein: CASSYSGTSQETQYF
V gene: TRBV9; clone size: few; CDR3 protein: CASSVSPGGEQYF
V gene: TRBV7-9; clone size: few; CDR3 protein: CASSLGGGPQPQHF
V gene: TRBV11-2; clone size: .; CDR3 protein: CASSFARTGTGELFF
V gene: TRBV7-3; clone size: .; CDR3 protein: CASSLAGGITTGELFF
V gene: TRBV7-9; clone size: .; CDR3 protein: CASSLGQQNTEAFF
V gene: TRBV19; clone size: .; CDR3 protein: CASSRDRNYGYTF
V gene: TRBV28; clone size: .; CDR3 protein: CATFSDTQYF
V gene: TRBV10-3; clone size: .; CDR3 protein: CAISESLAGTGELFF
V gene: TRBV5-8; clone size: .; CDR3 protein: CASSRGQGMNTEAFF
V gene: TRBV4-1; clone size: .; CDR3 protein: CASSQVPSGRGAKNIQYF
V gene: TRBV6-5; clone size: .; CDR3 protein: CASSYSFSGANVLTF
V gene: TRBV2; clone size: few; CDR3 protein: CASRQWADYGYTF
V gene: TRBV7-9; clone size: .; CDR3 protein: CASSSARDRRNAIYF
V gene: TRBV29-1; clone size: .; CDR3 protein: CSVTGTGLNTEAFF